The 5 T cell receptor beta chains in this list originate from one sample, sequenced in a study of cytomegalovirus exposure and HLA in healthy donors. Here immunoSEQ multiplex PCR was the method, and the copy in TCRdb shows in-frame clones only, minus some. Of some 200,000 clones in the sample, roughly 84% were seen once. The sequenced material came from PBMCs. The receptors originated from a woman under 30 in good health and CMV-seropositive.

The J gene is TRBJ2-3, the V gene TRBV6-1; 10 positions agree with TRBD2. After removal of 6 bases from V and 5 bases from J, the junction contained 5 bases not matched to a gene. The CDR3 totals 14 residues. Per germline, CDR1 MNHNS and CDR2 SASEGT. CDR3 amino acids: CASSSGGAQDTQYF. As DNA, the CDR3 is TGTGCCAGCAGCAGCGGGGGGGCCCAAGATACGCAGTATTTT.

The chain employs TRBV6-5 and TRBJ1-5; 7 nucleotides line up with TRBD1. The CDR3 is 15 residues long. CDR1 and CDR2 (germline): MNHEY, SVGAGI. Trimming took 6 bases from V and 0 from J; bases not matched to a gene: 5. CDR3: CASSPTGYSNQPQHF. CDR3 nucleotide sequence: TGTGCCAGCAGCCCGACAGGGTATAGCAATCAGCCCCAGCATTTT.

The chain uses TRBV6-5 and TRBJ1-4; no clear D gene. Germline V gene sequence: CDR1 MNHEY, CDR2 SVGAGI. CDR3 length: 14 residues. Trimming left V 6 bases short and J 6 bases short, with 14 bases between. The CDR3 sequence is CASSLDTLDEKLFF. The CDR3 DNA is TGTGCCAGCAGCCTTGACACGCTGGATGAAAAACTGTTTTTT.

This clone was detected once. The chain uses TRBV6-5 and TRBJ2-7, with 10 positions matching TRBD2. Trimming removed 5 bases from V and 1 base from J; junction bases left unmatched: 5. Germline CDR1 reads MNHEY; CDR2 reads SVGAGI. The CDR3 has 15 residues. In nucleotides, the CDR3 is TGTGCCAGCAGTCCTTCTAGCGGGGGTTCCTACGAGCAGTACTTC. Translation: CASSPSSGGSYEQYF.

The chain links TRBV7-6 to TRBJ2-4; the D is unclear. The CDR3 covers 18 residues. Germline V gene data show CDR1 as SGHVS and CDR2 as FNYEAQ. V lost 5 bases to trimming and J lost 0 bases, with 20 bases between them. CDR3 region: CASSPTGVAKLAKNIQYF. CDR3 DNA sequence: TGTGCCAGCAGCCCTACTGGAGTAGCTAAACTAGCCAAAAACATTCAGTACTTC. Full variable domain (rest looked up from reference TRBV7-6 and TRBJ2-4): GAGVSQSPRYKVTKRGQDVALRCDPISGHVSLYWYRQALGQGPEFLTYFNYEAQQDKSGLPNDRFSAERPEGSISTLTIQRTEQRDSAMYRCASSPTGVAKLAKNIQYFGAGTRLSVL.